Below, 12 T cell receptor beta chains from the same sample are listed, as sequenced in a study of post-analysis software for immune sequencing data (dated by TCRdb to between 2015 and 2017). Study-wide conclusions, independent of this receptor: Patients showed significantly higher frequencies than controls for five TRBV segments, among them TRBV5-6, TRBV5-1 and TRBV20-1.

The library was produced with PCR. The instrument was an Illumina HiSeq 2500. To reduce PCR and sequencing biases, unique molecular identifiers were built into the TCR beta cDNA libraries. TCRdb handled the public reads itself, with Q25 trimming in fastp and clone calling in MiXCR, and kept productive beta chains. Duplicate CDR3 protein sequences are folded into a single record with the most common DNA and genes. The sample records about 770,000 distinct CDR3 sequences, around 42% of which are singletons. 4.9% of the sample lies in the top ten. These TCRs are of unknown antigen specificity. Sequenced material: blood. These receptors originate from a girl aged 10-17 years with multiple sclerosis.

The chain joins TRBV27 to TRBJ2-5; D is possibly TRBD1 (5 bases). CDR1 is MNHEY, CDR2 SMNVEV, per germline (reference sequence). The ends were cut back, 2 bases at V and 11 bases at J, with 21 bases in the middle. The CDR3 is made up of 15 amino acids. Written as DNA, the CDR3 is TGTGCCAGCAGTTTAACCGTTGCTGGGGCGCCTGAGCAGTACTTC. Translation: CASSLTVAGAPEQYF.

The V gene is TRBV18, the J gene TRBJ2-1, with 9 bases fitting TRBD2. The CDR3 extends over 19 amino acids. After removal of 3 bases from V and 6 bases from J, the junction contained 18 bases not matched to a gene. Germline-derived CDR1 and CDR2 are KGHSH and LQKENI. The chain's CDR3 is CASSPQAGGPTSMSNEQFF. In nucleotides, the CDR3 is TGTGCCAGCTCACCTCAGGCGGGAGGGCCAACTAGCATGAGCAATGAGCAGTTCTTC.

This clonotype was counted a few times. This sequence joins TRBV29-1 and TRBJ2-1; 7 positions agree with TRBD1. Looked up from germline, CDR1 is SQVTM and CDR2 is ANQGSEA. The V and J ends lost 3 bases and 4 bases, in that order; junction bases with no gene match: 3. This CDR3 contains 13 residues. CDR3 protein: CSVEGTEYNEQFF. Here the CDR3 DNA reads TGCAGCGTTGAGGGGACAGAATACAATGAGCAGTTCTTC.

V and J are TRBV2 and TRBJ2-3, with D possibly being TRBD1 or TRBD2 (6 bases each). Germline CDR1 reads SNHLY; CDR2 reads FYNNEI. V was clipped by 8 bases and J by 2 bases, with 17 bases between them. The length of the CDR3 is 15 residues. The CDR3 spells CASFLGGSSTDTQYF. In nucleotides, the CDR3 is TGTGCCAGCTTCTTGGGGGGCTCCTCCACAGATACGCAGTATTTT.

Written as DNA, the CDR3 is TGTGCCAGCAGCTTCGGGGGATACAATGGAGAGACCCAGTACTTC. Protein: CASSFGGYNGETQYF. This chain joins TRBV11-1 and TRBJ2-7, with D perhaps matching TRBD2 (6 bases). The assigned J gene may be wrong: the sequence end matches TRBJ2-5 better. The CDR3 has 15 amino acids. Per germline, CDR1 SGHAT and CDR2 FQDESV (reference sequence).

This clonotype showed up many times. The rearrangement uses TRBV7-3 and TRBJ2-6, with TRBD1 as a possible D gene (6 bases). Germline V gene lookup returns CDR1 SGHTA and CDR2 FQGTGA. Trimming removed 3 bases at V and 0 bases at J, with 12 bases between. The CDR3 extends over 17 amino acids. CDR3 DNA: TGTGCCAGCAGCTTCTATGACAGGCGCTCTGGGGCCAACGTCCTGACTTTC. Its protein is CASSFYDRRSGANVLTF.

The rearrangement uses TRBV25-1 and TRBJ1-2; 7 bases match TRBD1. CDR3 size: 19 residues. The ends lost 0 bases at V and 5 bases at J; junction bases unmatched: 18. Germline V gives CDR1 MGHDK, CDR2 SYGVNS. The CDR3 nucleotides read TGTGCCAGCAGTGAATATTGGGCGGACAGGTCTAAGGGCGCGTATGGCTACACCTTC. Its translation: CASSEYWADRSKGAYGYTF.

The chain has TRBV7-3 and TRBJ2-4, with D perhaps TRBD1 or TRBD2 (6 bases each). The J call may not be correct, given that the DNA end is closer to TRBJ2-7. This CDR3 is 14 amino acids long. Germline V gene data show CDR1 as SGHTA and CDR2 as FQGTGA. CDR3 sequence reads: CASILRGPDYEQYF. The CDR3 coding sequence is TGTGCCAGCATCCTCCGGGGGCCAGACTACGAGCAGTACTTC.

CDR3: CASSLSGTRNTQYF. The CDR3 DNA is TGTGCCAGCAGTTTATCCGGGACTAGGAATACGCAGTATTTT. The rearrangement links TRBV27 to TRBJ2-3, with 8 bases fitting TRBD2. The CDR3 covers 14 residues. V shed 0 bases and J 7 bases; nucleotides not matched to a gene: 3. In germline, CDR1 is MNHEY, CDR2 SMNVEV (reference sequence).

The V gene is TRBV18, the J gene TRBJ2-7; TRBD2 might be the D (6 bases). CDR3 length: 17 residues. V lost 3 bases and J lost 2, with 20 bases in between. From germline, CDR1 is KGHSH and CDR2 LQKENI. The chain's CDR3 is CASSPVGPTGGAYEQYF. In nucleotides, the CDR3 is TGTGCCAGCTCACCTGTTGGGCCTACTGGAGGGGCCTACGAGCAGTACTTC. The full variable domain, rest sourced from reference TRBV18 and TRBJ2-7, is NAGVMQNPRHLVRRRGQEARLRCSPMKGHSHVYWYRQLPEEGLKFMVYLQKENIIDESGMPKERFSAEFPKEGPSILRIQQVVRGDSAAYFCASSPVGPTGGAYEQYFGPGTRLTVT.

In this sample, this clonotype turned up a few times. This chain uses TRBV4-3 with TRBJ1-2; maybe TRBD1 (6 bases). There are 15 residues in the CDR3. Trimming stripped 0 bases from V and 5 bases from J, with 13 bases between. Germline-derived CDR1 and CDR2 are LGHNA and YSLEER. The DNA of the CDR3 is TGCGCCAGCAGCCAAGATTGGGGGCTAGGGTATGGCTACACCTTC. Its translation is CASSQDWGLGYGYTF.

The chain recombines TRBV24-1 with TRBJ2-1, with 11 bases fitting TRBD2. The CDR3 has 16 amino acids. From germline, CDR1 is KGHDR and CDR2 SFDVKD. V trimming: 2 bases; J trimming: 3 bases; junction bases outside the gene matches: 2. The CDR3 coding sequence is TGTGCCACCAGTGATTCCGGGACTAGCGGCTACAATGAGCAGTTCTTC. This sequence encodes CATSDSGTSGYNEQFF.